This T cell receptor (beta chain) derives from a study of blood T cell repertoires in COVID-19. Whole-study context: The samples span acute and convalescent COVID-19 from the United States, Italy and Spain. In each case, the material was cDNA or gDNA derived from T cells, B-cell-depleted T cells, or PBMCs.

Looked up from germline, CDR1 is SGHTA and CDR2 is FQGNSA. The V end lost 1 base, the J end lost 5 bases, and 11 bases lay between the germline ends. This CDR3 region has 14 residues. Source study methods: Using reference gene primer amplification, nucleated cell counts were estimated. TCRdb's copy holds only in-frame clones and misses some; the assay was immunoSEQ multiplex PCR. V and J calls and clone size follow that table, whereas D and trimming were derived from the DNA. The table lists about 100,000 clones, approximately 89% of them singletons. The sample taken for sequencing was peripheral blood. The TCR was taken from a man in his forties or fifties with active COVID-19. The chain combines TRBV7-2 with TRBJ1-1; D unclear. The CDR3 nucleotides read TGTGCCAGCAGCTTAGAAGGAAGGCGGACTGAAGCTTTCTTT. Translating it yields CASSLEGRRTEAFF.